What follows describes a single T cell receptor beta chain. The antigen is undetermined. The data derive from a study of shared clonotypes between healthy human individuals. Findings and caveats of the study: Richness estimates generally favored naive over memory subsets. Some clonotypes were shared by all four sorted-subset donors, while others were not shared. The non-shared ones had lower generation probabilities than the shared ones.

From germline, CDR1 is GTSNPN and CDR2 SVGIG (reference sequence). The CDR3 is 16 amino acids. Deletions cut 1 base from V and 2 bases from J, with 15 bases between. Several immunoSEQ plates received, in even portions, the genomic DNA of each subset. TCRdb keeps only in-frame clones here, not all; method: immunoSEQ multiplex PCR. This table has around 320,000 clones, around 87% appearing once. V gene TRBV30 combines with J gene TRBJ2-1; D is possibly TRBD1 or TRBD2 (5 bases each). The sample was memory CD8+ T cells sorted from blood. Subset denoted: CD45RO+ cells pooled with CCR7-negative TemRA cells. This TCR came from a man younger than 35 in good health. CDR3 protein: CAWSGEIGDPYNEQFF. Written as DNA, the CDR3 is TGTGCCTGGAGTGGGGAGATTGGGGACCCCTACAATGAGCAGTTCTTC.